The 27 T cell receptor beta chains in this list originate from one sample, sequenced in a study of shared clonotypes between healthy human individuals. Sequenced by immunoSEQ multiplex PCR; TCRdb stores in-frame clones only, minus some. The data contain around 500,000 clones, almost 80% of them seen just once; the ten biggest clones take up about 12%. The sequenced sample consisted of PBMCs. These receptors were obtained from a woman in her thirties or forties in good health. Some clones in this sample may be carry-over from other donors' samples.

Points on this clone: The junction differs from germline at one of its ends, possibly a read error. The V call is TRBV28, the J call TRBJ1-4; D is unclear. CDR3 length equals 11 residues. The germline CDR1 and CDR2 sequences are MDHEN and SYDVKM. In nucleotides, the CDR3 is TGTGCCGGCAGCCTTCGTGGAAAACTGTTTTTT. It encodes CAGSLRGKLFF.

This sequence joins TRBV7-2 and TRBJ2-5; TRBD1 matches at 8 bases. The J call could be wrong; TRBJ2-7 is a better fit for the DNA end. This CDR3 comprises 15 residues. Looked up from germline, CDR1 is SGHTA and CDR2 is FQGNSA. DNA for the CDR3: TGTGCCAGCAGCCCAGGACAGGGCCGTCCCTACGAGCAGTACTTC. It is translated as CASSPGQGRPYEQYF.

In DNA, the CDR3 is TGTGCCAGCAGCCCTTACACGGGCCCCTACGAGCAGTACTTC. Its translation: CASSPYTGPYEQYF. The chain is built from TRBV9 and TRBJ2-7, with D unresolved. The germline V gene has CDR1 SGDLS and CDR2 YYNGEE. V was trimmed by 4 bases and J by 2 bases, leaving 13 bases between them. This CDR3 spans 14 amino acids.

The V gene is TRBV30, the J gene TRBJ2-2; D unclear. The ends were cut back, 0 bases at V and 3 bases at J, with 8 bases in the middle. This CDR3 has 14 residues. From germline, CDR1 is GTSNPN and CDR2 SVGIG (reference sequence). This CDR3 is CAWSVAEYTGELFF. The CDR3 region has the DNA TGTGCCTGGAGTGTGGCGGAGTACACCGGGGAGCTGTTTTTT.

The CDR3 here is CASSPPGQGRTDTQYF. In DNA, the CDR3 is TGTGCCAGCTCACCTCCGGGACAGGGACGCACAGATACGCAGTATTTT. The V gene is TRBV18, the J gene TRBJ2-3; 9 bases are shared with TRBD1. CDR3 length: 16 amino acids. Germline V lookup: CDR1 KGHSH, CDR2 LQKENI. The trim removed 3 bases at V and 1 base at J, leaving 5 bases unmatched.

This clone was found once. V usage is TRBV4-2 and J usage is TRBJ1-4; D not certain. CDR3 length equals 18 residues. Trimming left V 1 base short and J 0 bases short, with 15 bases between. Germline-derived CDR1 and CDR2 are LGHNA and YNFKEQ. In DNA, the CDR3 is TGTGCCAGCAGCCAAGTCTTCCCCCCGCGTTCAACTAATGAAAAACTGTTTTTT. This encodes CASSQVFPPRSTNEKLFF.

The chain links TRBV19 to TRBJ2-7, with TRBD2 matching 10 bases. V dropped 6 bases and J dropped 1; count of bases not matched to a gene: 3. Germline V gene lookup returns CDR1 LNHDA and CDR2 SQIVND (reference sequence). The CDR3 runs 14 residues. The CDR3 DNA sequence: TGTGCCAGTAGGGGTAGCGGGAGGTCCTACGAGCAGTACTTC. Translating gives CASRGSGRSYEQYF. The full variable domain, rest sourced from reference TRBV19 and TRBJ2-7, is DGGITQSPKYLFRKEGQNVTLSCEQNLNHDAMYWYRQDPGQGLRLIYYSQIVNDFQKGDIAEGYSVSREKKESFPLTVTSAQKNPTAFYLCASRGSGRSYEQYFGPGTRLTVT.

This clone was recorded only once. DNA of the CDR3: TGTGCCAGCAGTTTCACTAGCGGCCAACCCTGGGGTACGCAGTATTTT. It yields the protein CASSFTSGQPWGTQYF. The chain is built from TRBV27 and TRBJ2-3; 8 bases align to TRBD2. V gave up 3 bases and J gave up 8 bases; unmatched junction bases: 13. Germline values: CDR1 MNHEY, CDR2 SMNVEV (reference sequence). This CDR3 is 16 amino acids long.

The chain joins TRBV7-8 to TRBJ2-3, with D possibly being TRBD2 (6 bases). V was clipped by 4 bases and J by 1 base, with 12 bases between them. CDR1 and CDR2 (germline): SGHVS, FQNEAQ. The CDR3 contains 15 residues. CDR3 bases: TGTGCCAGCAGCTCAATAGCGGCCCGCACAGATACGCAGTATTTT. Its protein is CASSSIAARTDTQYF.

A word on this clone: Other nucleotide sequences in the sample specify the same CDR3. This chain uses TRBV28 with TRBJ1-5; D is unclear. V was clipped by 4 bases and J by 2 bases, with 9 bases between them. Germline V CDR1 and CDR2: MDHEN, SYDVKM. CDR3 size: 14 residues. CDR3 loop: CASSSPTGNQPQHF. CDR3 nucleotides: TGTGCCAGCAGTTCACCAACGGGCAATCAGCCCCAGCATTTT.

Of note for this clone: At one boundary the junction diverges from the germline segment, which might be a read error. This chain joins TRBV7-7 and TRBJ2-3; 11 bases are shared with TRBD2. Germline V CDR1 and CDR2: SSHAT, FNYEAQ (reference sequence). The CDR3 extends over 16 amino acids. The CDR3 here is CASSPGLAGTTDTQYF. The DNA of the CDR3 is TGTGCTAGCAGCCCCGGACTAGCGGGTACCACAGATACGCAGTATTTT.

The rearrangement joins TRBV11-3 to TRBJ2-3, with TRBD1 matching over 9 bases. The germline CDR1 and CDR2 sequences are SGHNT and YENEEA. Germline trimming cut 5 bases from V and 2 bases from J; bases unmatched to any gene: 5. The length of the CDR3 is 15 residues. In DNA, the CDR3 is TGTGCCAGCAGCGAAAGGACAGGGGCCACAGATACGCAGTATTTT. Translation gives CASSERTGATDTQYF.

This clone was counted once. The CDR3 sequence is CASSPRRGTDTQYF. CDR3 in DNA: TGTGCCAGCAGTCCACGGCGGGGCACAGATACGCAGTATTTT. J is TRBJ2-3 and V is TRBV6-6; tentative D call: TRBD2 (5 bases). V was clipped by 5 bases and J by 1 base, with 10 bases between them. Germline V gene sequence: CDR1 MNHNY, CDR2 SVGAGI (reference sequence). This CDR3 region has 14 residues.

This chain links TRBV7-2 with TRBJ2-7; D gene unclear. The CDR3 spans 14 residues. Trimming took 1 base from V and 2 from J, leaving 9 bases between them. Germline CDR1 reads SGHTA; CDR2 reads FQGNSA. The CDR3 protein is CASSLVPETYEQYF. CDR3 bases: TGTGCCAGCAGCTTAGTCCCGGAAACCTACGAGCAGTACTTC.

The CDR3: CASSGTGTLAANTGELFF. CDR3 coding DNA: TGTGCCAGCTCAGGGACAGGGACACTAGCGGCGAACACCGGGGAGCTGTTTTTT. This sequence joins TRBV18 and TRBJ2-2; possibly TRBD1 for D (9 bases). V gave up 5 bases and J gave up 0 bases, with 19 bases separating them. This CDR3 comprises 18 residues. Germline V lookup: CDR1 KGHSH, CDR2 LQKENI.

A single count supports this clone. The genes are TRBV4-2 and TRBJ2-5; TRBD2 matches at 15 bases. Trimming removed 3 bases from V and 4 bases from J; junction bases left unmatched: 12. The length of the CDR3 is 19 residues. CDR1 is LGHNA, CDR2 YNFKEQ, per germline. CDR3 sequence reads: CASSQGSGLAGGGGETQYF. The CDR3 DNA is TGTGCCAGCAGCCAGGGGTCGGGACTAGCGGGAGGCGGGGGAGAGACCCAGTACTTC.

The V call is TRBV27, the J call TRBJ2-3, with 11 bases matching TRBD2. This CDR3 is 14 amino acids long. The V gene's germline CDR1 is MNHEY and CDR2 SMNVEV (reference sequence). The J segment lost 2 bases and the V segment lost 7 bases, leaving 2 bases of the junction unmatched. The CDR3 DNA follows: TGTGCCAGCATTAGCGGGAGGGCCACAGATACGCAGTATTTT. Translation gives CASISGRATDTQYF.

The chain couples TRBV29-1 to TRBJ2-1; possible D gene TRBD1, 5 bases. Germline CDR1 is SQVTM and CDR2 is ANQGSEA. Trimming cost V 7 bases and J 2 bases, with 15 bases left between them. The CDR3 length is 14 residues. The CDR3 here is CSATDRGPYNEQFF. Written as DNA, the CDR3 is TGCAGCGCCACAGACAGAGGCCCCTACAATGAGCAGTTCTTC.

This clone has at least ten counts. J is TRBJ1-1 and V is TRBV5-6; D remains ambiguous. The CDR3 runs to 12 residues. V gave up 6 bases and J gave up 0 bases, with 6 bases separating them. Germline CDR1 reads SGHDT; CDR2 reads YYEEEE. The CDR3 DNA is TGTGCCAGCATCGGGATGAACACTGAAGCTTTCTTT. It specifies CASIGMNTEAFF.

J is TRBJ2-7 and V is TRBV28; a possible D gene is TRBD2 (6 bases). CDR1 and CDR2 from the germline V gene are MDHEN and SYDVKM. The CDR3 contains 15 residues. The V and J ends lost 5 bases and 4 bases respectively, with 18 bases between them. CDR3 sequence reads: CASSIIASGEYEQYF. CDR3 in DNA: TGTGCCAGCAGTATTATAGCGTCGGGGGAATACGAGCAGTACTTC.

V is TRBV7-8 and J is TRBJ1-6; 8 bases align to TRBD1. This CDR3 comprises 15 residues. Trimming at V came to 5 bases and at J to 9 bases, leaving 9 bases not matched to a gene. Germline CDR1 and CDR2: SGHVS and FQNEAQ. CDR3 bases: TGTGCCAGCAGCCGACAAGGACAGGGCGGTTCACCCCTCCACTTT. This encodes CASSRQGQGGSPLHF.

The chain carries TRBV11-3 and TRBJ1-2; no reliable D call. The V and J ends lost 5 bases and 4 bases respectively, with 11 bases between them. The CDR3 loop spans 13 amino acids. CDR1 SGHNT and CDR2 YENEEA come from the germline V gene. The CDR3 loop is CASSQASGYGYTF. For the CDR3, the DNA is TGTGCCAGCAGCCAGGCCTCAGGCTATGGCTACACCTTC.

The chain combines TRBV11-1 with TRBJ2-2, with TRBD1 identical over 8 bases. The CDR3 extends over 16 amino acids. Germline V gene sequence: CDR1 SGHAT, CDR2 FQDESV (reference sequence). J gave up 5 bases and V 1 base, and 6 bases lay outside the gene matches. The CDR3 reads CASSLGSGGATGELFF. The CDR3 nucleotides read TGTGCCAGCAGCTTAGGGTCAGGGGGCGCGACCGGGGAGCTGTTTTTT.

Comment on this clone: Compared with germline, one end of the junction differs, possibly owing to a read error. CDR3 sequence (DNA): TGTGCCAGCAGCTTAGCGGTGAGAACGGGGGGACTGGGGTCCTACGAGCGGTACTTC. Its translation: CASSLAVRTGGLGSYERYF. The V call is TRBV7-9, the J call TRBJ2-7; 7 bases align to TRBD2. This CDR3 spans 19 amino acids. The germline CDR1 and CDR2 sequences are SEHNR and FQNEAQ (reference sequence).

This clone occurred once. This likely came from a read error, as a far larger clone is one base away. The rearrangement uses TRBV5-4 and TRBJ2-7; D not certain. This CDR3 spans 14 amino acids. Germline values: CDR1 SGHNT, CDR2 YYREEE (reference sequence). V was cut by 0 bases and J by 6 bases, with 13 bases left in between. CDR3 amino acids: CASSLGLWKGEQYF. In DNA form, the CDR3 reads TGTGCCAGCAGCTTGGGGCTATGGAAGGGCGAGCAGTACTTC.

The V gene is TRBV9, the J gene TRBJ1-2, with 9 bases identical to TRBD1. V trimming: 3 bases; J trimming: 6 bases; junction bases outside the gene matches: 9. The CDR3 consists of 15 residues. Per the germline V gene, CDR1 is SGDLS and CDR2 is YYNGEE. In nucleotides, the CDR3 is TGTGCCAGCAGCGCCCAGCTGGGACAGGGCGATGGCTACACCTTC. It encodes CASSAQLGQGDGYTF.

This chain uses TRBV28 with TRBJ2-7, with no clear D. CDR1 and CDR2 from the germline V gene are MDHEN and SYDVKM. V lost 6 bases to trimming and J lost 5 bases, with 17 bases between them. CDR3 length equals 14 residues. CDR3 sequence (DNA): TGTGCCAGCAGCTTCGTCTTTGGGTCAAACGAGCAGTACTTC. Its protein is CASSFVFGSNEQYF.